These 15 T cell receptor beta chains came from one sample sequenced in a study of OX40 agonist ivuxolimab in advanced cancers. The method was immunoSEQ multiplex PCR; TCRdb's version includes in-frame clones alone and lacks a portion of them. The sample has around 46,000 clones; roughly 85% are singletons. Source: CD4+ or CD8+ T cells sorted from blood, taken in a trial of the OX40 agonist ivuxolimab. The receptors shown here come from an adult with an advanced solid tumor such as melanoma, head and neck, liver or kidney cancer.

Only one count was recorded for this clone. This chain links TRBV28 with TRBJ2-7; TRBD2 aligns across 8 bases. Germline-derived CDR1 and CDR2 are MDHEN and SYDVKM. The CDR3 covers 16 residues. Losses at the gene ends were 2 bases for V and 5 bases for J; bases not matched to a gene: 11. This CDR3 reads CASSLLTRLALDEQYF. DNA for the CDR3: TGTGCCAGCAGTTTACTCACCCGACTAGCGCTGGACGAGCAGTACTTC.

In DNA form, the CDR3 reads TGTGCCAGCATACCCGGGACAGCCCGAGGGGACACCATATATTTT. Protein product: CASIPGTARGDTIYF. The chain has TRBV2 and TRBJ1-3, with 7 nucleotides matching TRBD1. The CDR3 has 15 amino acids. V shed 7 bases and J 8 bases; nucleotides not matched to a gene: 14. Per germline, CDR1 SNHLY and CDR2 FYNNEI.

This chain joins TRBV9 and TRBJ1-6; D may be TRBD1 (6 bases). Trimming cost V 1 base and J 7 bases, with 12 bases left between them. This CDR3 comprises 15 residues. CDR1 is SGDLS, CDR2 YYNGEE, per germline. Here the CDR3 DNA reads TGTGCCAGCAGCGTATCTCCAGGGGAAAATTCACCCCTCCACTTT. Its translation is CASSVSPGENSPLHF.

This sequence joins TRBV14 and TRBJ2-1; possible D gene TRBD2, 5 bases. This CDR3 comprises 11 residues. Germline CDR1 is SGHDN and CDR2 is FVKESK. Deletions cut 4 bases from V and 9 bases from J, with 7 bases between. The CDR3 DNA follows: TGTGCCAGCAGCCTAGGGAGTGAGCAGTTCTTC. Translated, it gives CASSLGSEQFF.

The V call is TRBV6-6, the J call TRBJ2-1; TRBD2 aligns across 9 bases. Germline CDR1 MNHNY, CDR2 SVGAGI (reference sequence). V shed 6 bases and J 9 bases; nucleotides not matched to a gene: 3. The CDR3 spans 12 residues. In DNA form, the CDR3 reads TGTGCCAGCAGGGTACTAGCGGGTGAGCAGTTCTTC. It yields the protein CASRVLAGEQFF.

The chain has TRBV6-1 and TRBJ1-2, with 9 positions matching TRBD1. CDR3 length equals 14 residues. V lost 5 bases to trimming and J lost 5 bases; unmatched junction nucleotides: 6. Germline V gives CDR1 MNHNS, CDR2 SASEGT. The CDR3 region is CASSSPGTGYGYTF. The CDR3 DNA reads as TGTGCCAGCAGTTCTCCCGGGACAGGGTATGGCTACACCTTC.

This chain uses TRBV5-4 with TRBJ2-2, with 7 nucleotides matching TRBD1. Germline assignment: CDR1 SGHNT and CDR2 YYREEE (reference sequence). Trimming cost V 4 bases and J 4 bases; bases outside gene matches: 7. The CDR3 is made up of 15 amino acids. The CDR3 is CASSRQGVFTGELFF. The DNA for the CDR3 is TGTGCCAGCAGCCGACAGGGTGTCTTCACCGGGGAGCTGTTTTTT.

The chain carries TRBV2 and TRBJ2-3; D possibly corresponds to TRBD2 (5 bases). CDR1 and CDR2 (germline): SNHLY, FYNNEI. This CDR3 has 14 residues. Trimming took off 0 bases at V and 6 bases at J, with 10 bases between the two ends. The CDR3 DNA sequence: TGTGCCAGCAGTGAAGCTCCTAGCCTGGATACGCAGTATTTT. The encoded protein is CASSEAPSLDTQYF.

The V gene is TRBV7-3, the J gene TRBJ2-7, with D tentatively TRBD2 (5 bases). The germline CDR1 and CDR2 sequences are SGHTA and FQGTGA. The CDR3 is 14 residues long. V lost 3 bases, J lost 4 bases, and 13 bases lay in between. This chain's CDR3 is CASSLGYGSYEQYF. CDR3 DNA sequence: TGTGCCAGCAGCTTGGGATATGGGAGTTACGAGCAGTACTTC.

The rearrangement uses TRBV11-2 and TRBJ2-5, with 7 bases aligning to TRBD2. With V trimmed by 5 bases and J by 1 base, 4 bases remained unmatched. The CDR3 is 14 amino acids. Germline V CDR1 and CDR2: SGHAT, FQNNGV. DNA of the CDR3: TGTGCCAGCAGCAGAGCGGGACTCCAAGAGACCCAGTACTTC. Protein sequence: CASSRAGLQETQYF.

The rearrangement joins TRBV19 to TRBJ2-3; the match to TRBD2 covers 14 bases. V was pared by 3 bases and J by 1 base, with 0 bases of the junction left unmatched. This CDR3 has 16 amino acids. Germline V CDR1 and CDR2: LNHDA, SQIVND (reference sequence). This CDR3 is CASSMGLAGGTDTQYF. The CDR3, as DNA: TGTGCCAGTAGTATGGGACTAGCGGGAGGCACAGATACGCAGTATTTT.

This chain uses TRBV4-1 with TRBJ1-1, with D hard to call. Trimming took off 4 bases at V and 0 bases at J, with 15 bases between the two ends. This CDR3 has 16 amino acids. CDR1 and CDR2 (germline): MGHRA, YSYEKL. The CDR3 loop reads CASSPAAGPMNTEAFF. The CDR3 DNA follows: TGCGCCAGCAGCCCAGCTGCTGGGCCCATGAACACTGAAGCTTTCTTT.

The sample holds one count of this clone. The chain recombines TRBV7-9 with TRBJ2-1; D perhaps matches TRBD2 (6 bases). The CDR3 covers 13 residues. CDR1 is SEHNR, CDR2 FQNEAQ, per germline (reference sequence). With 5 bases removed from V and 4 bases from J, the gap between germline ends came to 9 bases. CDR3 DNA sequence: TGTGCCAGCAGCGCGGGACTTTACAATGAGCAGTTCTTC. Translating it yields CASSAGLYNEQFF. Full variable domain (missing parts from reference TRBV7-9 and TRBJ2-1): DTGVSQNPRHKITKRGQNVTFRCDPISEHNRLYWYRQTLGQGPEFLTYFQNEAQLEKSRLLSDRFSAERPKGSFSTLEIQRTEQGDSAMYLCASSAGLYNEQFFGPGTRLTVL.

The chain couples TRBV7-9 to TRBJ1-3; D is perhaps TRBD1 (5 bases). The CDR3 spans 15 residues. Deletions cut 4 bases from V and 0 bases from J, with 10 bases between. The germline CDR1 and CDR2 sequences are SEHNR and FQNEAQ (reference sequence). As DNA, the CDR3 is TGTGCCAGCAGCTCCGACAGCTCCTCTGGAAACACCATATATTTT. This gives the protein CASSSDSSSGNTIYF.

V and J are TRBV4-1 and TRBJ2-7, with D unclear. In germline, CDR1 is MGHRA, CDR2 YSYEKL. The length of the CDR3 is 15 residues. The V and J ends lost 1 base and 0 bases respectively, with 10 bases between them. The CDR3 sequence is CASSQGIDNSYEQYF. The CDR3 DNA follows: TGCGCCAGCAGCCAAGGGATAGACAACTCCTACGAGCAGTACTTC.